What follows are 11 T cell receptor beta chains derived from one specimen sequenced in a study of tumor-infiltrating lymphocytes in primary liver carcinoma. Priming with a constant-region primer yielded TCR beta cDNA from about 510 ng total RNA. Each TCR beta library was derived from three nested multiplex PCR rounds that employed slightly modified ARM-PCR. Rounds one and two of PCR, each of roughly 10 cycles, were primed with TRBV1-TRBV30 forward primers and a C-beta reverse primer. Each CDR3 protein gets one entry after TCRdb re-called the multiplex PCR reads with MiXCR. The sample holds around 70,000 distinct CDR3 sequences, about 72% seen once. Joint extraction of RNA and DNA used about 17-33 mg of bulk tissue that was unsorted. The sequencing sample was made of liver tumor tissue from sampling region 4. Specified subset: tumor region T4, right-lateral pole. The receptors derive from a man aged 35 to 55 with primary liver carcinoma and hepatitis B virus infection.

This chain uses TRBV28 with TRBJ1-2; weak D call: TRBD1 (5 bases). This CDR3 region has 17 residues. The germline V and J ends were trimmed by 2 bases and 1 base, with 17 bases remaining between them. The germline gives CDR1 MDHEN, CDR2 SYDVKM. The CDR3 is CASSLGGGTAVNYGYTF. For the CDR3, the DNA is TGTGCCAGCAGTTTAGGGGGGGGAACCGCCGTTAACTATGGCTACACCTTC.

By sample fraction, this clonotype is medium-sized. The chain links TRBV6-5 to TRBJ1-3, with 8 bases identical to TRBD1. V lost 6 bases and J lost 8; bases outside the gene matches: 9. The CDR3 sequence is 14 residues long. Germline CDR1 and CDR2: MNHEY and SVGAGI. CDR3 amino acids: CASRMTGDSYTIYF. The CDR3 DNA reads TGTGCCAGCAGGATGACAGGGGACTCATACACCATATATTTT.

The rearrangement uses TRBV29-1 and TRBJ2-3, with unresolved D. Germline V lookup: CDR1 SQVTM, CDR2 ANQGSEA. This CDR3 is 12 amino acids long. The CDR3, as DNA: TGCAGTGTTAAGGCTAGCACAGATACGCAGTATTTT. Protein sequence: CSVKASTDTQYF.

About this clonotype: The conserved closing phenylalanine or tryptophan is absent in this CDR3, likely reflecting a read error. The DNA is left out, because the CDR3 cannot be placed on it with certainty; the CDR3 is given as TCRdb lists it. The rearrangement joins TRBV10-3 to TRBJ1-5. From its first to its last residue, the CDR3 has 14 amino acids. Germline V gives CDR1 ENHRY, CDR2 SYGVKD. CDR3 amino acids: CAISESSSNQPQHL.

This clonotype was counted only a few times. The chain links TRBV11-2 to TRBJ2-2, with 9 bases fitting TRBD1. CDR1 and CDR2 (germline): SGHAT, FQNNGV. This CDR3 has 16 residues. Trimming took 8 bases from V and 4 from J; bases not matched to a gene: 11. CDR3 residues: CASFDRDRVGTGELFF. CDR3 DNA: TGTGCCAGCTTTGATCGGGACAGGGTCGGCACCGGGGAGCTGTTTTTT.

By frequency in the sample, this clonotype is medium-sized. The chain employs TRBV6-1 and TRBJ1-1; TRBD1 matches at 9 bases. Germline CDR1 is MNHNS and CDR2 is SASEGT. CDR3 length: 14 residues. Trimming took 7 bases from V and 6 from J; bases not matched to a gene: 9. DNA for the CDR3: TGTGCCAGCAACGATAGGACAGGGGCCCCTGAAGCTTTCTTT. It yields the protein CASNDRTGAPEAFF.

Concerning this clonotype itself: The conserved closing phenylalanine or tryptophan is absent in this CDR3, likely reflecting a read error. The CDR3 reads CDSSKGLAVSTDTQYS. The CDR3 nucleotides are TGCGACAGCAGCAAGGGACTAGCGGTTAGCACAGATACGCAGTATTCT. The chain has TRBV11-1 and TRBJ2-3, with 11 bases identical to TRBD2. The CDR3 runs to 16 residues. CDR1 and CDR2 (germline): SGHAT, FQDESV (reference sequence).

Of note for this clonotype: This may stem from a read error, because a much larger clone lies one nucleotide away. V is TRBV7-9 and J is TRBJ1-2; D ambiguous. The CDR3 runs 14 residues. Germline values: CDR1 SEHNR, CDR2 FQNEAQ (reference sequence). The DNA of the CDR3 is TGTGTCAGCAGCCGTGCCGGGCCAATCTATGGCTACACCTTC. Translation gives CVSSRAGPIYGYTF.

This clonotype was seen only once. One end of the junction is discordant with germline, which a read error may explain. The chain combines TRBV18 with TRBJ1-1; 10 bases fit TRBD1. Germline values: CDR1 KGHSH, CDR2 LQKENI. The CDR3 has 16 amino acids. As DNA, the CDR3 is TGTGCCAACTCACCACCGAACCGGGACAGGGGTACTGAAGCTTTCTTT. It specifies CANSPPNRDRGTEAFF.

This clonotype was seen once. The conserved phenylalanine or tryptophan normally closing the CDR3 is absent here, so this likely arose from a read error. V gene TRBV30 combines with J gene TRBJ1-1, with D unresolved. CDR1 and CDR2 from the germline V gene are GTSNPN and SVGIG (reference sequence). The V gene lost 2 bases and the J gene lost 1 base, with 11 bases spanning the gap. CDR3 length equals 14 residues. The CDR3 here is CAWSPPGWNTEAFY. The CDR3 DNA follows: TGTGCCTGGAGTCCCCCTGGATGGAACACTGAAGCTTTCTAT.

Regarding this clonotype: The junction differs from germline at one of its ends, possibly a read error. V usage is TRBV19 and J usage is TRBJ1-1; 8 nucleotides align to TRBD1. This CDR3 has 14 residues. The V gene's germline CDR1 is LNHDA and CDR2 SQIVND (reference sequence). The CDR3 spells CASSPGDRSTEALF. Here the CDR3 DNA reads TGTGCCAGTAGCCCAGGGGACAGGAGCACTGAAGCTTTATTT.